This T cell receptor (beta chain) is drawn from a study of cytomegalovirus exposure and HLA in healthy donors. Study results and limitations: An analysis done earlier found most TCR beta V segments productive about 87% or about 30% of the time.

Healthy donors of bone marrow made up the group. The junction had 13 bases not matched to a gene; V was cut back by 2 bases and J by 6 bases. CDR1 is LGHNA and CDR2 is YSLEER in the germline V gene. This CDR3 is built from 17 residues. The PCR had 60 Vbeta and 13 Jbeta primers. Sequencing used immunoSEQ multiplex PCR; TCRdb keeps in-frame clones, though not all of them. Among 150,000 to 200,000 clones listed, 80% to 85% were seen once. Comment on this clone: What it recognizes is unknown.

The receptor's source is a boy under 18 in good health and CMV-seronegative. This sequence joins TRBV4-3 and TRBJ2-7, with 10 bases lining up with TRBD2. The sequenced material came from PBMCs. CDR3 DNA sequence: TGCGCCAGCAGCCAACGGCTAGCGGGGGTGTTGCCCGGCGAGCAGTACTTC. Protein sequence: CASSQRLAGVLPGEQYF.